Listed below are T cell receptor beta chains from one sample, sequenced in a study of blood T cell repertoires in COVID-19. Sequencing was performed with immunoSEQ multiplex PCR; in TCRdb, only in-frame clones are kept and a portion is missing. This table has approximately 350,000 clones, approximately 88% appearing once. Sequencing used peripheral blood. These receptors all stem from a man aged 35-49 years with acute or convalescent COVID-19. Each CDR3 is given with its conserved first and last residue. The order of the fields is V gene, clone size, J gene, D gene, CDR3 length, CDR3 DNA, CDR3 protein. The D gene is left open where the match is weak. Rows give clone size only sometimes, using once, few, many, or a class for an expanded clone.

TRBV4-3,few,TRBJ2-2,TRBD1,18,TGCGCCAGCAGCCACGGACCAGGGGGCGCAAAGGACACCGGGGAGCTGTTTTTT,CASSHGPGGAKDTGELFF
TRBV6-7,-,TRBJ2-2,-,16,TGTGCCAGCAGTAGGATGGCCCGGGGTAACACCGGGGAGCTGTTTTTT,CASSRMARGNTGELFF
TRBV5-4,-,TRBJ2-7,-,13,TGTGCCAGCAGCTTGGAAAACTACCCCGAGCAGTACTTC,CASSLENYPEQYF
TRBV6-5,-,TRBJ2-1,TRBD2,15,TGTGCCAGCACCACGCGGGGGAGCTCCTACAATGAGCAGTTCTTC,CASTTRGSSYNEQFF
TRBV19,-,TRBJ2-1,TRBD1,15,TGTGCCAGTAGAGGACAGGGGACCCCTTACAATGAGCAGTTCTTC,CASRGQGTPYNEQFF
TRBV5-1,-,TRBJ1-2,-,14,TGCGCCAGCAGCTTGCCACAGGGTGGAGGAGGCTACACCTTC,CASSLPQGGGGYTF
TRBV5-1,few,TRBJ2-7,-,13,TGCGCCAGCAGCTTGGCCGAGGGAGGCGAGCAGTACTTC,CASSLAEGGEQYF
TRBV5-3,-,TRBJ2-5,TRBD1,15,TGTGCCAGAAGCGGAATCCGGGACAGGCAAGAGACCCAGTACTTC,CARSGIRDRQETQYF
TRBV14,-,TRBJ2-5,-,13,TGTGCCAGCAGCCAAGATTACGGGGAGACCCAGTACTTC,CASSQDYGETQYF
TRBV6-1,-,TRBJ1-6,-,14,TGTGCCAGCAGTGAACAGGGCGCGGATTCACCCCTCCACTTT,CASSEQGADSPLHF
TRBV28,-,TRBJ1-3,TRBD1,15,TGTGCCAGCAGTTTCCGTCGGACAGGTGGAAACACCATATATTTT,CASSFRRTGGNTIYF
TRBV28,-,TRBJ1-5,-,12,TGTGCCACCAGCAGCGATGCTCAGCCCCAGCATTTT,CATSSDAQPQHF
TRBV18,-,TRBJ2-1,-,15,TGTGCCAGCTCACCGTTTCGGGATCTAGACAATGAGCAGTTCTTC,CASSPFRDLDNEQFF
TRBV9,-,TRBJ1-2,TRBD1,15,TGTGCCAGCAGCGTAGCTGGGAACAGGGGGGACGGCTACACCTTC,CASSVAGNRGDGYTF
TRBV10-1,-,TRBJ2-6,-,17,TGCGCCAGCAGTGATCCGCGACGGAGCTCTGGGGCCAACGTCCTGACTTTC,CASSDPRRSSGANVLTF
TRBV12-3/TRBV12-4,-,TRBJ1-6,-,13,TGTGCCAGCTTACGGGCCTATAATTCACCCCTCCACTTT,CASLRAYNSPLHF
TRBV18,few,TRBJ1-1,-,16,TGTGCCAGCTCAACTCCGGGGAGGGAAGGGAGCACTGAAGCTTTCTTT,CASSTPGREGSTEAFF
TRBV28,-,TRBJ2-5,TRBD2,17,TGTGCCAGCAGTTCCCCGACTAGCGGGCGCCACCAAGAGACCCAGTACTTC,CASSSPTSGRHQETQYF
TRBV5-4,once,TRBJ2-5,-,13,TGTGCCAGCAGCTCCCCGGGACAAGAGACCCAGTACTTC,CASSSPGQETQYF
TRBV27,-,TRBJ1-6,TRBD1,15,TGTGCCAGCAGTTCCCAGGGGGCCGGCTATTCACCCCTCCACTTT,CASSSQGAGYSPLHF
TRBV2,-,TRBJ1-2,-,13,TGTGCCAGCAGCCCCCTTCTTAACTATGGCTACACCTTC,CASSPLLNYGYTF
TRBV7-9,few,TRBJ2-1,TRBD2,15,TGTGCCAGCAGCCCACCCGGGACTAGCGGTAATGAGCAGTTCTTC,CASSPPGTSGNEQFF
TRBV12-3/TRBV12-4,-,TRBJ2-7,-,13,TGTGCCAGCAGTTCCCCAACTAGCCACGAGCAGTACTTC,CASSSPTSHEQYF
TRBV9,once,TRBJ2-1,-,15,TGTGCCAGCAGCGACGACAGTCTAGGATACAATGAGCAGTTCTTC,CASSDDSLGYNEQFF
TRBV12-3/TRBV12-4,-,TRBJ2-7,-,11,TGTGCCAGCAGTCCCGGGACAGAGCAGTACTTC,CASSPGTEQYF
TRBV5-6,-,TRBJ2-5,-,14,TGTGCCAGCAGCTCCAACGCAGGGGTCGAGACCCAGTACTTC,CASSSNAGVETQYF
TRBV14,-,TRBJ2-2,-,14,TGTGCCAGCAGCCAGCCGCAGGGGCCGGGGGAGCTGTTTTTT,CASSQPQGPGELFF
TRBV3-1/TRBV3-2,once,TRBJ2-7,-,14,TGTGCCAGCAGCCAAACGGGGTACTCCTACGAGCAGTACTTC,CASSQTGYSYEQYF
TRBV12-3/TRBV12-4,-,TRBJ2-7,-,13,TGTGCCAGCAGTCTGGGCCCCGGTTACGAGCAGTACTTC,CASSLGPGYEQYF
TRBV18,-,TRBJ1-4,-,16,TGTGCCAGCTCACGAAGACAGGTGATGTCTGGAGAAAAACTGTTTTTT,CASSRRQVMSGEKLFF
TRBV7-2,-,TRBJ2-7,-,13,TGTGCCAGCAGCTTAGAGGGAGGCCTCGAGCAGTACTTC,CASSLEGGLEQYF
TRBV5-1,-,TRBJ2-7,TRBD1,15,TGCGCCAGCAGCTTGAGACAGGGTGGGGCCTACGAGCAGTACTTC,CASSLRQGGAYEQYF
TRBV7-2,-,TRBJ1-5,TRBD1,14,TGTGCCAGCAGCGCGACAGGGGGCGAGCAGCCCCAGCATTTT,CASSATGGEQPQHF
TRBV5-1,-,TRBJ2-4,TRBD2,19,TGCGCCAGCAGCTTGGCGGGGGCTAGCGGGGGCAGACCCAAAAACATTCAGTACTTC,CASSLAGASGGRPKNIQYF
TRBV14,-,TRBJ2-7,-,13,TGTGCCAGCAGCCAATTCCAGGGATACGAGCAGTACTTC,CASSQFQGYEQYF
TRBV11-2,once,TRBJ2-1,-,16,TGTGCCAGCAGCTCACATCAGGGAATCGGCTACAATGAGCAGTTCTTC,CASSSHQGIGYNEQFF
TRBV7-8,-,TRBJ1-2,TRBD1,16,TGTGCCAGCAGTTCCCAGATGGCAGGGGGGAACTATGGCTACACCTTC,CASSSQMAGGNYGYTF
TRBV29-1,-,TRBJ2-2,-,16,TGCAGCGTTGATTATATGGGGGCGTGGGACACCGGGGAGCTGTTTTTT,CSVDYMGAWDTGELFF
TRBV5-1,-,TRBJ2-1,TRBD1,12,TGCGCCAGCAGCTTGACAGGGGGTGAGCAGTTCTTC,CASSLTGGEQFF
TRBV24-1,-,TRBJ1-1,TRBD1,14,TGTGCCACCAGTGTATTACAGGGGTGGACTGAAGCTTTCTTT,CATSVLQGWTEAFF
TRBV27,-,TRBJ1-1,TRBD1,14,TGTGCCAGCAGGTTCCGACAGGGGTTCACTGAAGCTTTCTTT,CASRFRQGFTEAFF
TRBV11-2,-,TRBJ2-3,TRBD1,12,TGTGCCAGCAGTCGACCGGGACAGGGGCTGTATTTT,CASSRPGQGLYF
TRBV5-4,once,TRBJ2-1,TRBD2,13,TGTGCCAGCAGCTTGGAGCGGGGCAATGAGCAGTTCTTC,CASSLERGNEQFF
TRBV18,-,TRBJ1-5,-,13,TGTGCCAGCTCACCACCAGGGGCCCAGCCCCAGCATTTT,CASSPPGAQPQHF
TRBV30,-,TRBJ1-1,-,13,TGTGCCTGGAGTTTCCTCCGGGGGAGTGAAGCTTTCTTT,CAWSFLRGSEAFF
TRBV6-5,-,TRBJ2-5,TRBD1,16,TGTGCCAGCAGTTACGGATTGACAGGGGGCGGGGAGACCCAGTACTTC,CASSYGLTGGGETQYF
TRBV13,-,TRBJ1-2,-,12,TGTGCCAGCAGCATGGGGGGGCATGGCTACACCTTC,CASSMGGHGYTF
TRBV18,-,TRBJ1-2,-,13,TGTGCCAGCTCACCACCGTCCGGCTATGGCTACACCTTC,CASSPPSGYGYTF
TRBV28,-,TRBJ1-5,-,14,TGTGCCAGTTCGGGGGGGGCGGGCAATCAGCCCCAGCATTTT,CASSGGAGNQPQHF